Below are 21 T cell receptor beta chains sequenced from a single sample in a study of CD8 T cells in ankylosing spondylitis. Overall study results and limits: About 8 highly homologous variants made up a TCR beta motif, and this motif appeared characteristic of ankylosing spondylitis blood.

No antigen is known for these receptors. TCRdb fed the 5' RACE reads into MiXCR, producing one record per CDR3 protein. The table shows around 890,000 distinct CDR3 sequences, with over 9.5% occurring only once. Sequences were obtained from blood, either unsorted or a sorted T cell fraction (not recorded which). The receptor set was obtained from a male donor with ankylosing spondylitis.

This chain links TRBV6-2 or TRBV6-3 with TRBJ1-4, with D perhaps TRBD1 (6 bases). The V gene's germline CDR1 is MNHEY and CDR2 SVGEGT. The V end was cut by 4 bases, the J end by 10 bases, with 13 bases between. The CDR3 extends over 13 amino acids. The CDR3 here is CASSSRGSGKLFF. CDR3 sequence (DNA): TGTGCCAGCAGTTCCAGGGGTTCCGGAAAACTGTTTTTT.

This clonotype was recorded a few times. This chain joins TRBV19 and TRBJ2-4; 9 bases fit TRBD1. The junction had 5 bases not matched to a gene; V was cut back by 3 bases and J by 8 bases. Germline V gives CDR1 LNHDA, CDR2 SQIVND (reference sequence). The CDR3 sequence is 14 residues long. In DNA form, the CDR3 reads TGTGCCAGTAGTATGACAGGGGGTCTGGACATTCAGTACTTC. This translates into CASSMTGGLDIQYF.

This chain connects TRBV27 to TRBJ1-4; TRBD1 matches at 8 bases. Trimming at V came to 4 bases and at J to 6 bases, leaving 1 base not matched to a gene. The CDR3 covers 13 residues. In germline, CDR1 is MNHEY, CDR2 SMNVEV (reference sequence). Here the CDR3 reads CASSSTGDEKLFF. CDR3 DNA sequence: TGTGCCAGCAGTTCGACAGGGGATGAAAAACTGTTTTTT.

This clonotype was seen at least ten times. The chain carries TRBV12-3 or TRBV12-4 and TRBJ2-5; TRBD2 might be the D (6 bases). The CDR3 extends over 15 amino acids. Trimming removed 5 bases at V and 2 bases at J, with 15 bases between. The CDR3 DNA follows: TGTGCCAGCAGTCCATTATCCAGCGGGCAAGAGACCCAGTACTTC. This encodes CASSPLSSGQETQYF.

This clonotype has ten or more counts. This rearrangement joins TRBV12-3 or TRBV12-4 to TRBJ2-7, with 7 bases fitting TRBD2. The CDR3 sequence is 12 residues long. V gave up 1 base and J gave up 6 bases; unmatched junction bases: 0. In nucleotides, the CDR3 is TGTGCCAGCAGTTTAGGCGGGGGCGAGCAGTACTTC. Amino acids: CASSLGGGEQYF.

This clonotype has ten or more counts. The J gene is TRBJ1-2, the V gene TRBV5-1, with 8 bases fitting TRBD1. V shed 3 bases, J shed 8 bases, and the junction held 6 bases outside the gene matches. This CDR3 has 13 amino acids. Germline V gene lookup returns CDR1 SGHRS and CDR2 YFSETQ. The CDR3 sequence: CASSSDREGGYTF. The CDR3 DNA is TGCGCCAGCAGCTCGGACAGGGAGGGCGGCTACACCTTC.

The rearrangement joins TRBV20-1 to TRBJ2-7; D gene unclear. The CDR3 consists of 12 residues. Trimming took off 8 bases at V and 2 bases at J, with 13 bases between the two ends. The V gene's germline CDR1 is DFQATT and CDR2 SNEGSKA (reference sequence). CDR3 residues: CSHSPDPYEQYF. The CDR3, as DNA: TGCAGTCATAGTCCAGATCCCTACGAGCAGTACTTC.

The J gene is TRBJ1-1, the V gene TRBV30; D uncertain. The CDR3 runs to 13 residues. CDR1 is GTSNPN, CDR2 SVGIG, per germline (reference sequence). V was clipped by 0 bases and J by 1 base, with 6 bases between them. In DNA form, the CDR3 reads TGTGCCTGGAGTGTAATGGGGAACACTGAAGCTTTCTTT. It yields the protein CAWSVMGNTEAFF.

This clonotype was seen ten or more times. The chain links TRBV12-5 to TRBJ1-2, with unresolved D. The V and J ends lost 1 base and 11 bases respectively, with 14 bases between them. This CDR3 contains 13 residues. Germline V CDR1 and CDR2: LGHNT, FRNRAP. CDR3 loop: CASGLGLGPEYTF. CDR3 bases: TGTGCTAGTGGTTTGGGATTAGGGCCCGAATACACCTTC.

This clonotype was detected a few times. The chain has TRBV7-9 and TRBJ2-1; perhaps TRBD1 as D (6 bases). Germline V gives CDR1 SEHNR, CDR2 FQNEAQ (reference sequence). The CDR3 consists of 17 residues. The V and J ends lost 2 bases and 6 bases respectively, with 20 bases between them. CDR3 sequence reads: CASSLRRVTGPSNEQFF. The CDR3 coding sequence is TGTGCCAGCAGCTTACGCAGGGTCACAGGGCCCTCCAATGAGCAGTTCTTC.

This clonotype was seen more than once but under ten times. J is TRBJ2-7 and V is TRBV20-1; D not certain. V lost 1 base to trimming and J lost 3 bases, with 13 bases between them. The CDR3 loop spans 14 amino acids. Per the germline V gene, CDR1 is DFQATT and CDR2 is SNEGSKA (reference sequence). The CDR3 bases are TGCAGTGCTAGAGTTATCCACGGAAACTACGAGCAGTACTTC. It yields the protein CSARVIHGNYEQYF.

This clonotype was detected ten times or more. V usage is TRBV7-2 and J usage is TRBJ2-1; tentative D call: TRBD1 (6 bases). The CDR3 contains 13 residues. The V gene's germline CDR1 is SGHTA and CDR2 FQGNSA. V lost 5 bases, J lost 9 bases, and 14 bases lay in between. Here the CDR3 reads CASSLTGWGEQFF. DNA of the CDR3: TGTGCCAGCAGCCTGACAGGATGGGGTGAGCAGTTCTTC.

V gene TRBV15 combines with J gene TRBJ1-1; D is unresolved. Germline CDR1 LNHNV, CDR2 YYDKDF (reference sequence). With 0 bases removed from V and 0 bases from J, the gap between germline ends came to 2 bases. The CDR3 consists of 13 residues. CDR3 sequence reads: CATSRDVNTEAFF. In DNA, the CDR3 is TGTGCCACCAGCAGAGACGTGAACACTGAAGCTTTCTTT.

The CDR3 DNA is TGCAGTGCTCCTGACAGGGCGCCAGGAGCTTTCTTT. This codes for CSAPDRAPGAFF. The chain carries TRBV20-1 and TRBJ1-1; 7 bases are shared with TRBD1. Trimming took 5 bases from V and 10 from J; bases not matched to a gene: 10. The CDR3 totals 12 residues. Germline loops: CDR1 DFQATT, CDR2 SNEGSKA (reference sequence).

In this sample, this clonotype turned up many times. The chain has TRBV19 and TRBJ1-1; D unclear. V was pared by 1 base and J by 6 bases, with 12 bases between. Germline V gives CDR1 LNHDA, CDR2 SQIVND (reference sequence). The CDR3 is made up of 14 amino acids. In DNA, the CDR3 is TGTGCCAGTAGTATAGGGTCGGGGATGGCTGAAGCTTTCTTT. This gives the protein CASSIGSGMAEAFF.

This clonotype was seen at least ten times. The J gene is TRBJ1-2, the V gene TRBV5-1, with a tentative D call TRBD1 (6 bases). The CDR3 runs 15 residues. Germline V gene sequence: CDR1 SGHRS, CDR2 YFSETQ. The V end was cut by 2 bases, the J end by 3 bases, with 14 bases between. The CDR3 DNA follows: TGCGCCAGCAGCTTAACAGGGAGGAACGACTATGGCTACACCTTC. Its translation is CASSLTGRNDYGYTF.

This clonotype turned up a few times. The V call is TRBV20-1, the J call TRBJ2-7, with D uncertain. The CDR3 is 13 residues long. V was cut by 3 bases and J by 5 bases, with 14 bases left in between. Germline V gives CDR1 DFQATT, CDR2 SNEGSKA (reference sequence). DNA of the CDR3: TGCAGTGCTAGCGGCCAGGTCAACAACGAGCAGTACTTC. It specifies CSASGQVNNEQYF.

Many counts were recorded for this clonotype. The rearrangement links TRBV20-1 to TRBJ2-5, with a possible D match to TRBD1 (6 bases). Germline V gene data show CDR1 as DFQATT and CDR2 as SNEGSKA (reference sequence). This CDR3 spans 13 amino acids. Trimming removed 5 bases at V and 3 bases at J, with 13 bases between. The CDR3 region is CSAPTGWEETQYF. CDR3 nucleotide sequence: TGCAGTGCTCCTACAGGGTGGGAAGAGACCCAGTACTTC.

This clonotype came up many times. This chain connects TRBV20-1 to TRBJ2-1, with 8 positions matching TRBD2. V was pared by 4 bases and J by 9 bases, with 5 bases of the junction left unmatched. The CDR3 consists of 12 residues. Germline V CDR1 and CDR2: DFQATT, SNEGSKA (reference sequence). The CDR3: CSATLSGIEQFF. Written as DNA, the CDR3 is TGCAGTGCTACCCTTAGCGGGATTGAGCAGTTCTTC.

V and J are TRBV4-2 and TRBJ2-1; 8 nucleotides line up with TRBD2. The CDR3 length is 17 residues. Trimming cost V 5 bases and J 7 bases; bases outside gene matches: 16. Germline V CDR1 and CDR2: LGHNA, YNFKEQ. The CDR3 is CASSDLVGGGSLNEQFF. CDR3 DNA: TGTGCCAGCAGCGATTTGGTCGGGGGGGGTTCTTTAAATGAGCAGTTCTTC.

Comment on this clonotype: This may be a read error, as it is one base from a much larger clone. The CDR3 DNA sequence: TGCAGCGTTGAAGGCCTCAAGAGGGACACTGAAGCTTTCTTT. It yields the protein CSVEGLKRDTEAFF. V usage is TRBV29-1 and J usage is TRBJ1-1; no firm D call. Germline V gives CDR1 SQVTM, CDR2 ANQGSEA. The CDR3 loop spans 14 amino acids. V lost 1 base, J lost 3 bases, and 12 bases lay in between.